Listed below are T cell receptor beta chains from one sample, sequenced in a study of control samples from healthy donors and cancer patients. Profiling relied on immunoSEQ multiplex PCR, and the TCRdb table lists in-frame clones only, not all of them. The table shows 210,000 or so clones, with roughly nine tenths occurring only once. Material for sequencing was blood. All receptors derive from a man aged 25-45 years in good health. CDR3s include the opening cysteine and the closing phenylalanine or tryptophan. D genes are given only for firm matches. Size values are once, few and many counts, or a class for expanded clones, and some rows have none.

clone size	D gene	V gene	J gene	CDR3 protein	CDR3 DNA
.	.	TRBV27	TRBJ2-2	CASSLGTNTGELFF	TGTGCCAGCAGTTTAGGGACGAACACCGGGGAGCTGTTTTTT
.	.	TRBV5-3	TRBJ1-5	CARSLTAVYSNQPQHF	TGTGCCAGAAGCTTGACAGCGGTTTATAGCAATCAGCCCCAGCATTTT
.	TRBD1	TRBV23-1	TRBJ1-1	CASSQSGDRLCEAFF	TGCGCCAGCAGTCAATCGGGGGACAGATTGTGTGAAGCTTTCTTT
once	.	TRBV6-5	TRBJ2-7	CASSYYGYEQYF	TGTGCCAGCAGTTACTATGGCTACGAGCAGTACTTC
.	.	TRBV5-1	TRBJ2-1	CASSLVQWGDSYNEQFF	TGCGCCAGCAGCTTGGTCCAGTGGGGGGACTCCTACAATGAGCAGTTCTTC
.	.	TRBV25-1	TRBJ2-1	CASSEWIGTQQFF	TGTGCCAGCAGTGAATGGATTGGCACTCAGCAGTTCTTC
.	.	TRBV28	TRBJ1-3	CASSSPTGGGNTIYF	TGTGCCAGCAGTTCGCCGACGGGGGGAGGAAACACCATATATTTT
.	.	TRBV25-1	TRBJ2-7	CASSEGLGSSYEQYF	TGTGCCAGCAGTGAGGGGCTCGGGAGCTCCTACGAGCAGTACTTC
.	.	TRBV6-6	TRBJ2-5	CASSYSLTERTQYF	TGTGCCAGCAGTTACTCGCTGACAGAGAGGACCCAGTACTTC
.	TRBD1	TRBV2	TRBJ1-6	CASSATGGYSPLHF	TGTGCCAGCAGTGCGACAGGGGGTTATTCACCCCTCCACTTT
once	.	TRBV21-1	TRBJ1-3	CASNPSLGTLGNTIYF	TGTGCCAGCAACCCCTCACTCGGGACGCTAGGAAACACCATATATTTT
once	.	TRBV11-2	TRBJ1-3	CASSLPEGGNTIYF	TGTGCCAGCAGCTTACCGGAAGGTGGAAACACCATATATTTT
.	.	TRBV9	TRBJ2-1	CASSVAYEQFF	TGTGCCAGCAGCGTAGCCTATGAGCAGTTCTTC
.	.	TRBV30	TRBJ2-7	CAWSAPRLEQYF	TGTGCCTGGAGTGCACCTAGGCTCGAGCAGTACTTC
.	TRBD1	TRBV4-2	TRBJ2-3	CASSPWTGPADTQYF	TGTGCCAGCAGCCCCTGGACAGGGCCTGCAGATACGCAGTATTTT
.	.	TRBV12-3/TRBV12-4	TRBJ2-2	CASLRGGELFF	TGTGCCAGCCTCCGGGGCGGGGAGCTGTTTTTT
.	TRBD2	TRBV7-2	TRBJ2-7	CASSLSGLAGGPEQYF	TGTGCCAGCAGCTTATCTGGGCTAGCGGGGGGGCCCGAGCAGTACTTC
.	.	TRBV6-6	TRBJ2-7	CASRDSWSSYEQYF	TGTGCCAGCAGGGACAGTTGGAGCTCCTACGAGCAGTACTTC
.	.	TRBV5-1	TRBJ2-3	CASSLALAGTRRTDTQYF	TGCGCCAGCAGCTTGGCCCTCGCGGGGACGCGCCGGACAGATACGCAGTATTTT
.	TRBD1	TRBV27	TRBJ1-6	CASSLRTGSASSYNSPLHF	TGTGCCAGCAGTTTAAGGACAGGGTCGGCGAGCTCCTATAATTCACCCCTCCACTTT
.	.	TRBV30	TRBJ1-1	CAWTHGRTEAFF	TGTGCCTGGACTCACGGGCGCACTGAAGCTTTCTTT
.	TRBD2	TRBV18	TRBJ2-3	CASSPSSSGGSIDTQYF	TGTGCCAGCTCACCTTCCTCCAGCGGGGGGAGTATAGATACGCAGTATTTT
.	.	TRBV6-5	TRBJ1-3	CASSSPRDRGGNTIYF	TGTGCCAGCAGTTCCCCCCGAGATAGGGGAGGAAACACCATATATTTT
.	TRBD2	TRBV27	TRBJ2-7	CASSLSWGGEQYF	TGTGCCAGCAGTTTATCTTGGGGGGGCGAGCAGTACTTC
.	.	TRBV3-1/TRBV3-2	TRBJ1-1	CASSLGGRRAGNTEAFF	TGTGCCAGCAGCCTAGGGGGGCGACGGGCCGGGAACACTGAAGCTTTCTTT
.	TRBD2	TRBV6-2/TRBV6-3	TRBJ2-1	CASSLERGAYNEQFF	TGTGCCAGCAGTTTAGAGCGGGGTGCCTACAATGAGCAGTTCTTC
.	.	TRBV29-1	TRBJ2-7	CSVEGDGTAYEQYF	TGCAGCGTTGAGGGGGACGGCACGGCCTACGAGCAGTACTTC
once	.	TRBV2	TRBJ1-1	CASSKTEAFF	TGTGCCAGCAGTAAGACTGAAGCTTTCTTT
.	TRBD1	TRBV5-1	TRBJ2-3	CASSRDSWIDTQYF	TGCGCCAGCAGCCGGGACAGTTGGATAGATACGCAGTATTTT
.	.	TRBV11-3	TRBJ2-1	CASSFGGPPGNEQFF	TGTGCCAGCAGCTTTGGAGGTCCTCCGGGCAATGAGCAGTTCTTC
few	.	TRBV4-1	TRBJ2-2	CASSQPRGTGELFF	TGCGCCAGCAGCCAACCCCGGGGGACCGGGGAGCTGTTTTTT
.	TRBD2	TRBV5-1	TRBJ2-1	CASSALASGGSNEQFF	TGCGCCAGCAGCGCTCTTGCTAGCGGGGGGTCCAATGAGCAGTTCTTC
.	TRBD1	TRBV19	TRBJ2-3	CASMGTGGYTDTQYF	TGTGCCAGTATGGGAACAGGGGGTTACACAGATACGCAGTATTTT
.	TRBD1	TRBV24-1	TRBJ2-7	CATSDSDRDRSSYEQYF	TGTGCCACCAGTGATTCTGATCGGGACAGGAGCTCCTACGAGCAGTACTTC
.	TRBD1	TRBV15	TRBJ1-5	CATSRDPRVQGGNQPQHF	TGTGCCACCAGCAGAGACCCCAGGGTCCAGGGGGGCAATCAGCCCCAGCATTTT
.	.	TRBV30	TRBJ1-6	CAWNAAHGSPLHF	TGTGCCTGGAACGCCGCCCACGGGTCACCCCTCCACTTT
.	TRBD1	TRBV5-5	TRBJ2-7	CASTWTGSYEQYF	TGTGCCAGCACCTGGACAGGGAGCTACGAGCAGTACTTC
.	.	TRBV6-5	TRBJ1-6	CASRGEISYNSPLHF	TGTGCCAGTCGCGGAGAAATCTCCTATAATTCACCCCTCCACTTT
.	TRBD2	TRBV19	TRBJ2-2	CESSGEYTGELFF	TGTGAGTCCAGCGGGGAGTACACCGGGGAGCTGTTTTTT
.	.	TRBV12-5	TRBJ1-6	CASGLGNNSPLHF	TGTGCTAGTGGTTTAGGTAATAATTCACCCCTCCACTTT
once	.	TRBV7-9	TRBJ1-3	CASSDRGPGGNTIYF	TGTGCCAGCAGCGACCGGGGGCCTGGGGGAAACACCATATATTTT
.	TRBD1	TRBV7-2	TRBJ1-2	CASSSGQGLSYGYTF	TGTGCCAGCAGCTCAGGACAGGGTTTGAGCTATGGCTACACCTTC